Below, 32 T cell receptor beta chains from the same sample are listed, as sequenced in a study of OX40 agonist ivuxolimab in advanced cancers. Sequencing used immunoSEQ multiplex PCR; TCRdb keeps in-frame clones, though not all of them. The table records 15,000 to 20,000 clones, about two thirds of them present only once. Sample: CD4+ or CD8+ T cells sorted from blood, taken in a trial of the OX40 agonist ivuxolimab. The receptors were gathered from an adult with an advanced solid tumor such as melanoma, head and neck, liver or kidney cancer.

The chain uses TRBV5-1 and TRBJ2-7; D perhaps matches TRBD1 (6 bases). This CDR3 has 13 residues. With 0 bases removed from V and 5 bases from J, the gap between germline ends came to 9 bases. The germline V gene encodes CDR1 SGHRS and CDR2 YFSETQ. CDR3 residues: CASSLEGTNEQYF. In DNA form, the CDR3 reads TGCGCCAGCAGCTTGGAGGGGACAAACGAGCAGTACTTC.

The chain links TRBV9 to TRBJ2-3, with 12 bases identical to TRBD2. Per the germline V gene, CDR1 is SGDLS and CDR2 is YYNGEE. CDR3 size: 15 residues. Trimming at V came to 6 bases and at J to 3 bases, leaving 5 bases not matched to a gene. The CDR3 coding sequence is TGTGCCAGCACACCAACTAGCGGGGGGACAGATACGCAGTATTTT. This codes for CASTPTSGGTDTQYF.

The genes are TRBV5-1 and TRBJ1-4; TRBD1 matches at 8 bases. J lost 0 bases, V lost 0 bases, and 4 bases had no gene match. This CDR3 comprises 17 residues. Germline CDR1 and CDR2: SGHRS and YFSETQ. CDR3 protein: CASSLEQGVATNEKLFF. The DNA for the CDR3 is TGCGCCAGCAGCTTGGAACAGGGGGTAGCAACTAATGAAAAACTGTTTTTT.

The chain combines TRBV28 with TRBJ1-2; no reliable D call. V was shortened by 1 base and J by 0 bases, with 6 bases between the two germline ends. The CDR3 loop spans 14 amino acids. Germline V lookup: CDR1 MDHEN, CDR2 SYDVKM. In nucleotides, the CDR3 is TGTGCCAGCAGTTTATTAACTGCTAACTATGGCTACACCTTC. Protein product: CASSLLTANYGYTF.

V usage is TRBV7-8 and J usage is TRBJ2-1; possible D gene TRBD2, 7 bases. This CDR3 has 14 residues. Germline CDR1 and CDR2: SGHVS and FQNEAQ. The V and J ends lost 6 bases and 4 bases respectively, with 13 bases between them. CDR3 amino acids: CASRSGGGYNEQFF. The CDR3 region has the DNA TGTGCCAGCAGGTCGGGGGGCGGGTACAATGAGCAGTTCTTC.

This chain connects TRBV5-1 to TRBJ2-3; tentative D call: TRBD1 (5 bases). There are 13 residues in the CDR3. Trimming pared 4 bases from V and 8 bases from J, leaving 14 bases between. Germline loops: CDR1 SGHRS, CDR2 YFSETQ. In DNA, the CDR3 is TGCGCCAGCAGCACGAAGGACACGAGTACGCAGTATTTT. It is translated as CASSTKDTSTQYF. Looking up the rest from reference TRBV5-1 and TRBJ2-3 gives the full variable domain: KAGVTQTPRYLIKTRGQQVTLSCSPISGHRSVSWYQQTPGQGLQFLFEYFSETQRNKGNFPGRFSGRQFSNSRSEMNVSTLELGDSALYLCASSTKDTSTQYFGPGTRLTVL.

The chain is built from TRBV7-9 and TRBJ2-3; D could derive from TRBD1 or TRBD2 (6 bases each). Germline CDR1 SEHNR, CDR2 FQNEAQ (reference sequence). This CDR3 region has 15 residues. V was cut by 3 bases and J by 3 bases, with 13 bases left in between. CDR3 amino acids: CASSLDSGPTDTQYF. CDR3 nucleotide sequence: TGTGCCAGCAGCTTGGACAGCGGGCCTACAGATACGCAGTATTTT.

This clone was seen at least ten times. V and J are TRBV7-9 and TRBJ1-1; a possible D gene is TRBD1 (5 bases). Between the trimmed V and J ends, which lost 6 bases and 0 bases, there was a span of 8 bases. Germline CDR1 is SEHNR and CDR2 is FQNEAQ (reference sequence). The CDR3 runs 13 residues. The CDR3 region has the DNA TGTGCCAGCAGAAGACAGTTGAACACTGAAGCTTTCTTT. It translates to CASRRQLNTEAFF.

The chain employs TRBV28 and TRBJ2-7, with 9 nucleotides matching TRBD1. Trimming cost V 5 bases and J 4 bases; bases outside gene matches: 6. This CDR3 has 14 amino acids. CDR1 MDHEN and CDR2 SYDVKM come from the germline V gene. In nucleotides, the CDR3 is TGTGCCAGCAGTCCCGGGACAGGGACGTACGAGCAGTACTTC. Protein sequence: CASSPGTGTYEQYF. The full variable domain, its missing parts supplied by reference TRBV28 and TRBJ2-7, is DVKVTQSSRYLVKRTGEKVFLECVQDMDHENMFWYRQDPGLGLRLIYFSYDVKMKEKGDIPEGYSVSREKKERFSLILESASTNQTSMYLCASSPGTGTYEQYFGPGTRLTVT.

This clone was counted a few times. The chain is built from TRBV6-5 and TRBJ2-1; 12 bases are shared with TRBD2. The CDR3 has 15 amino acids. The V gene end was trimmed by 6 bases and the J gene end by 2 bases; junction bases not matched to a gene: 2. Germline-derived CDR1 and CDR2 are MNHEY and SVGAGI. The CDR3 here is CASSLAGGPYNEQFF. CDR3 DNA: TGTGCCAGCAGCCTAGCGGGGGGGCCCTACAATGAGCAGTTCTTC.

The chain is built from TRBV29-1 and TRBJ2-1, with D perhaps being TRBD1 or TRBD2 (5 bases each). V gave up 3 bases and J gave up 0 bases, with 15 bases separating them. This CDR3 is built from 16 residues. The V gene's germline CDR1 is SQVTM and CDR2 ANQGSEA. CDR3 bases: TGCAGCGTTGAGGGGGACCGCCGATTCTCCTACAATGAGCAGTTCTTC. Protein sequence: CSVEGDRRFSYNEQFF.

This clone came up a few times. The gene calls are TRBV5-1 and TRBJ2-7; D is uncertain. The V end lost 2 bases, the J end lost 3 bases, and 12 bases lay between the germline ends. The CDR3 is 14 amino acids. Germline V gene sequence: CDR1 SGHRS, CDR2 YFSETQ. The CDR3 spells CASSFQTLNYEQYF. Written as DNA, the CDR3 is TGCGCCAGCAGCTTTCAGACCCTGAACTACGAGCAGTACTTC.

This clone has more than one count but fewer than ten. The chain links TRBV28 to TRBJ1-1, with TRBD1 as a possible D gene (5 bases). CDR3 length: 13 residues. CDR1 and CDR2 from the germline V gene are MDHEN and SYDVKM. Trimming removed 7 bases from V and 5 bases from J, with 14 bases in between. CDR3 sequence: CASIIRGATEAFF. The CDR3 nucleotides are TGTGCCAGCATCATCAGAGGGGCAACTGAAGCTTTCTTT.

This clone is classed as medium-sized. The chain couples TRBV7-9 to TRBJ2-5, with D tentatively TRBD1 (6 bases). The V gene's germline CDR1 is SEHNR and CDR2 FQNEAQ (reference sequence). The CDR3 is made up of 13 amino acids. V lost 5 bases, J lost 4 bases, and 11 bases lay in between. CDR3 DNA sequence: TGTGCCAGCAGCCCCCCAGGGGTAGAGACCCAGTACTTC. It yields the protein CASSPPGVETQYF.

By frequency in the sample, this clone is medium-sized (0.01 to 0.1%). The CDR3 loop is CASSLIAGGGSEQYF. The DNA for the CDR3 is TGCGCCAGCAGCCTTATAGCGGGGGGAGGGTCCGAGCAGTACTTC. The chain uses TRBV4-1 and TRBJ2-7; 10 bases fit TRBD2. Germline lookup yields CDR1 MGHRA and CDR2 YSYEKL. V lost 4 bases and J lost 6; bases outside the gene matches: 9. The CDR3 is 15 residues long.

The chain joins TRBV28 to TRBJ2-2; no reliable D call. The germline gives CDR1 MDHEN, CDR2 SYDVKM. The V end lost 3 bases, the J end lost 0 bases, and 14 bases lay between the germline ends. This CDR3 spans 17 amino acids. DNA for the CDR3: TGTGCCAGCAGTTTCTCGGAGAATCGACCGAACACCGGGGAGCTGTTTTTT. It is translated as CASSFSENRPNTGELFF.

The gene calls are TRBV6-4 and TRBJ1-1, with 7 bases matching TRBD1. J gave up 1 base and V 6 bases, and 11 bases lay outside the gene matches. The CDR3 has 16 residues. CDR1 MRHNA and CDR2 SNTAGT come from the germline V gene. The CDR3 coding sequence is TGTGCCAGCAGAGAACAGGGGTTGTCCGCGAACACTGAAGCTTTCTTT. It translates to CASREQGLSANTEAFF.

The chain couples TRBV28 to TRBJ1-2, with 7 nucleotides matching TRBD1. This CDR3 region has 16 residues. V lost 4 bases and J lost 5; bases outside the gene matches: 13. Per the germline V gene, CDR1 is MDHEN and CDR2 is SYDVKM. The DNA of the CDR3 is TGTGCCAGCAGTTCCACTGGACAGGTCGGGGTTTATGGCTACACCTTC. This translates into CASSSTGQVGVYGYTF.

The genes are TRBV5-6 and TRBJ2-7, with 7 bases identical to TRBD2. V shed 5 bases and J 7 bases; nucleotides not matched to a gene: 6. CDR1 and CDR2 from the germline V gene are SGHDT and YYEEEE. The CDR3 consists of 12 residues. CDR3 region: CASRSAGEEQYF. The DNA of the CDR3 is TGTGCCAGCAGGTCGGCGGGGGAGGAGCAGTACTTC.

The chain carries TRBV5-1 and TRBJ2-3, with D unresolved. V was shortened by 3 bases and J by 0 bases, with 2 bases between the two germline ends. CDR3 length: 12 residues. From germline, CDR1 is SGHRS and CDR2 YFSETQ. As DNA, the CDR3 is TGCGCCAGCAGCTCTAGCACAGATACGCAGTATTTT. Protein product: CASSSSTDTQYF.

V and J are TRBV19 and TRBJ2-1, with TRBD1 matching 10 bases. Per germline, CDR1 LNHDA and CDR2 SQIVND (reference sequence). After removal of 6 bases from V and 8 bases from J, the junction contained 7 bases not matched to a gene. The CDR3 is 14 residues long. The CDR3 loop is CASRDRGFRYEQFF. The CDR3 DNA reads TGTGCCAGTAGGGACAGGGGGTTTCGTTATGAGCAGTTCTTC.

The chain recombines TRBV4-1 with TRBJ2-7; TRBD1 or TRBD2 may be the D gene (6 bases each). This CDR3 comprises 18 residues. V was shortened by 0 bases and J by 2 bases, with 20 bases between the two germline ends. Germline assignment: CDR1 MGHRA and CDR2 YSYEKL. The chain's CDR3 is CASSQDDWGAFPPYEQYF. CDR3 nucleotide sequence: TGCGCCAGCAGCCAAGACGACTGGGGGGCCTTCCCTCCCTACGAGCAGTACTTC.

This clone was seen just once. V and J are TRBV28 and TRBJ1-2; the D is unclear. The V end lost 5 bases, the J end lost 2 bases, and 12 bases lay between the germline ends. This CDR3 has 14 amino acids. Germline CDR1 and CDR2: MDHEN and SYDVKM. The CDR3 here is CASSPRYANYGYTF. Written as DNA, the CDR3 is TGTGCCAGCAGTCCCCGATATGCGAACTATGGCTACACCTTC.

This clone has more than one count but fewer than ten. The rearrangement uses TRBV19 and TRBJ1-5; tentatively, D is TRBD1 (5 bases). The ends were cut back, 5 bases at V and 0 bases at J, with 11 bases in the middle. CDR1 is LNHDA, CDR2 SQIVND, per germline (reference sequence). This CDR3 has 15 amino acids. CDR3 DNA sequence: TGTGCCAGTAGTGATTGGGGCCCTAGCAATCAGCCCCAGCATTTT. It is translated as CASSDWGPSNQPQHF.

J is TRBJ1-2 and V is TRBV5-6; D gene unclear. Trimming took off 0 bases at V and 4 bases at J, with 10 bases between the two ends. The V gene's germline CDR1 is SGHDT and CDR2 YYEEEE. CDR3 length: 14 amino acids. The CDR3: CASSLDSPIYGYTF. The CDR3 nucleotides are TGTGCCAGCAGCTTGGACAGTCCTATCTATGGCTACACCTTC.

The chain links TRBV5-6 to TRBJ2-2, with 7 positions matching TRBD1. The CDR3 is 15 amino acids. Per the germline V gene, CDR1 is SGHDT and CDR2 is YYEEEE. Trimming took 4 bases from V and 3 from J; bases not matched to a gene: 6. As DNA, the CDR3 is TGTGCCAGCAGCCATACTGACAGGGACACCGGGGAGCTGTTTTTT. This translates into CASSHTDRDTGELFF.

The chain links TRBV9 to TRBJ2-5; D call uncertain. Germline V gene data show CDR1 as SGDLS and CDR2 as YYNGEE. The V end lost 0 bases, the J end lost 4 bases, and 7 bases lay between the germline ends. CDR3 length equals 13 residues. CDR3 DNA sequence: TGTGCCAGCAGCGTAGAGGAACGAGAGACCCAGTACTTC. This encodes CASSVEERETQYF.

This clone was seen just once. The chain carries TRBV7-9 and TRBJ2-7, with D possibly being TRBD1 or TRBD2 (6 bases each). The CDR3 has 13 amino acids. CDR1 is SEHNR and CDR2 is FQNEAQ in the germline V gene (reference sequence). V lost 3 bases and J 7 bases, leaving 13 bases between the germline ends. CDR3 DNA: TGTGCCAGCAGCTTCGGGGGCGAGGGGGAGCAGTACTTC. Translating it yields CASSFGGEGEQYF.

Within the sample, this clone is medium-sized (0.01 to 0.1%). The V call is TRBV2, the J call TRBJ1-2; possibly TRBD1 for D (5 bases). Germline V gene data show CDR1 as SNHLY and CDR2 as FYNNEI. V lost 8 bases and J lost 8, with 12 bases in between. CDR3 length: 11 residues. The DNA for the CDR3 is TGTGCCAGCGAAAGGGGTTTGGGCTACACCTTC. Translated, it gives CASERGLGYTF.

The chain joins TRBV27 to TRBJ1-2, with D perhaps matching TRBD1 (5 bases). V was pared by 5 bases and J by 4 bases, with 14 bases between. CDR3 length equals 14 residues. Germline assignment: CDR1 MNHEY and CDR2 SMNVEV (reference sequence). CDR3 amino acids: CASSPSVTAYGYTF. In nucleotides, the CDR3 is TGTGCCAGCAGTCCCTCCGTGACAGCCTATGGCTACACCTTC.

The chain links TRBV4-1 to TRBJ2-7, with D unclear. V was shortened by 6 bases and J by 4 bases, with 13 bases between the two germline ends. Germline CDR1 is MGHRA and CDR2 is YSYEKL. The CDR3 sequence is 13 residues long. CDR3 amino acids: CASSAGEGYEQYF. In nucleotides, the CDR3 is TGCGCCAGCAGTGCTGGGGAAGGGTACGAGCAGTACTTC.

In its sample, this clone ranks as medium-sized. Other DNA sequences within the sample encode an identical CDR3. The V and J genes are TRBV19 and TRBJ1-4; TRBD1 aligns across 9 bases. V trimming: 3 bases; J trimming: 7 bases; junction bases outside the gene matches: 6. Germline V gives CDR1 LNHDA, CDR2 SQIVND (reference sequence). The CDR3 loop spans 15 amino acids. The DNA of the CDR3 is TGTGCCAGTAGTATTGTACAGGGGGCTCGTGAAAAACTGTTTTTT. Its protein is CASSIVQGAREKLFF. Combining the CDR3 with reference TRBV19 and TRBJ1-4 gives the whole variable domain DGGITQSPKYLFRKEGQNVTLSCEQNLNHDAMYWYRQDPGQGLRLIYYSQIVNDFQKGDIAEGYSVSREKKESFPLTVTSAQKNPTAFYLCASSIVQGAREKLFFGSGTQLSVL.